Following are 24 T cell receptor beta chains from one sample sequenced in a study of T-cell reconstitution after alpha-beta-depleted transplantation in children. The TCRbeta library was prepared with unique molecular identifiers. TCRdb recomputed calls from the PCR reads with MiXCR, one row per CDR3 protein. The sample lists around 490,000 distinct CDR3 sequences; around 10% were seen once. The sample in question was PBMCs, mostly from graft donor cells, obtained 180 days after TCRalphabeta/CD19-depleted stem cell transplant. The receptors were sampled from a female patient younger than 10 who had a stem cell transplant for aplastic anemia, so the T cells may come from the graft donor.

This clonotype was picked up a small number of times. The chain has TRBV11-2 and TRBJ2-4; TRBD2 matches 9 bases. The CDR3 sequence is 14 residues long. In germline, CDR1 is SGHAT, CDR2 FQNNGV. Unmatched junction bases numbered 2, after V lost 3 bases and J lost 5 bases. CDR3 nucleotides: TGTGCCAGCAGCTTGCGGACTAGCGAAAACATTCAGTACTTC. This encodes CASSLRTSENIQYF.

This chain joins TRBV7-2 and TRBJ2-5, with D maybe TRBD1 (5 bases). V lost 7 bases, J lost 7 bases, and 10 bases lay in between. The CDR3 loop spans 11 amino acids. Germline V gene lookup returns CDR1 SGHTA and CDR2 FQGNSA. The CDR3 coding sequence is TGTGCCAGCAAGGGGCATCGGACCCAGTACTTC. Amino acids: CASKGHRTQYF. The full variable domain, completed using reference TRBV7-2 and TRBJ2-5, is GAGVSQSPSNKVTEKGKDVELRCDPISGHTALYWYRQSLGQGLEFLIYFQGNSAPDKSGLPSDRFSAERTGGSVSTLTIQRTQQEDSAVYLCASKGHRTQYFGPGTRLLVL.

The table lists this clonotype with a few counts. This chain links TRBV20-1 with TRBJ2-1; no clear D. V shed 3 bases and J shed 1 base, with 7 bases lying between them. The germline V gene encodes CDR1 DFQATT and CDR2 SNEGSKA (reference sequence). This CDR3 has 13 amino acids. In DNA, the CDR3 is TGCAGTGCTAGCGGGTGGTCCTACAATGAGCAGTTCTTC. Its protein is CSASGWSYNEQFF.

This chain uses TRBV29-1 with TRBJ2-3; D gene ambiguous. Germline V gene lookup returns CDR1 SQVTM and CDR2 ANQGSEA. The V gene lost 7 bases and the J gene lost 2 bases, with 16 bases spanning the gap. The CDR3 runs 14 residues. CDR3 protein: CSAETLFYTDTQYF. CDR3 bases: TGCAGCGCCGAAACTTTATTTTACACAGATACGCAGTATTTT.

This clonotype has a handful of counts. V usage is TRBV24-1 and J usage is TRBJ2-1, with no clear D. This CDR3 comprises 15 residues. Germline CDR1 and CDR2: KGHDR and SFDVKD. Trimming took off 7 bases at V and 1 base at J, with 13 bases between the two ends. CDR3 sequence (DNA): TGTGCCACCAGCCCCGACGGCTCATCCTACAATGAGCAGTTCTTC. This codes for CATSPDGSSYNEQFF.

Ten or more counts support this clonotype. The chain is built from TRBV29-1 and TRBJ2-2; TRBD2 aligns across 8 bases. Germline CDR1 SQVTM, CDR2 ANQGSEA. The CDR3 totals 15 residues. V shed 8 bases, J shed 3 bases, and the junction held 11 bases outside the gene matches. The CDR3 region has the DNA TGCAGCCCCTCCTCAGGAGCGGGGGACACCGGGGAGCTGTTTTTT. Its protein is CSPSSGAGDTGELFF.

This clonotype was seen a few times. The chain joins TRBV6-6 to TRBJ1-1; D gene ambiguous. V lost 5 bases to trimming and J lost 11 bases, with 18 bases between them. CDR1 and CDR2 from the germline V gene are MNHNY and SVGAGI (reference sequence). The CDR3 length is 13 residues. The CDR3: CASSRSELDTAFF. CDR3 DNA: TGTGCCAGCAGTCGATCCGAGCTCGACACGGCTTTCTTT.

This clonotype was picked up many times. V and J are TRBV5-1 and TRBJ2-4, with D perhaps TRBD2 (5 bases). Germline values: CDR1 SGHRS, CDR2 YFSETQ. There are 14 residues in the CDR3. Trimming took 1 base from V and 7 from J, leaving 12 bases between them. CDR3 nucleotides: TGCGCCAGCAGCTTGAAAGACGGCGGGAACATTCAGTACTTC. It is translated as CASSLKDGGNIQYF.

The rearrangement links TRBV28 to TRBJ1-1; 7 bases line up with TRBD1. Per the germline V gene, CDR1 is MDHEN and CDR2 is SYDVKM. The CDR3 runs 14 residues. The junction had 4 bases not matched to a gene; V was cut back by 1 base and J by 5 bases. The CDR3, as DNA: TGTGCCAGCAGTTTATTCGGCAGGGGGACTGAAGCTTTCTTT. It specifies CASSLFGRGTEAFF.

The chain carries TRBV10-3 and TRBJ1-2, with D possibly being TRBD1 (5 bases). CDR3 length: 13 residues. V lost 6 bases and J lost 4, with 12 bases in between. Germline V CDR1 and CDR2: ENHRY, SYGVKD. The DNA for the CDR3 is TGTGCCATCAGCCGGGGCACATTCTATGGCTACACCTTC. It encodes CAISRGTFYGYTF.

The chain recombines TRBV10-2 with TRBJ1-1, with 8 bases matching TRBD1. This CDR3 is built from 13 residues. The V segment lost 4 bases and the J segment 5 bases; nucleotides outside the gene matches: 3. Germline-derived CDR1 and CDR2 are WSHSY and SAAADI. CDR3 region: CASSGNRGTEAFF. The CDR3 DNA is TGCGCCAGCAGTGGCAACAGGGGGACTGAAGCTTTCTTT.

The chain couples TRBV27 to TRBJ1-1; TRBD1 is a possible D gene (6 bases). Germline assignment: CDR1 MNHEY and CDR2 SMNVEV (reference sequence). V lost 3 bases and J 2 bases, leaving 13 bases between the germline ends. The CDR3 contains 15 residues. CDR3 coding DNA: TGTGCCAGCAGTTTTCGCAGGGGTTTTAACACTGAAGCTTTCTTT. Amino acids: CASSFRRGFNTEAFF.

This clonotype was observed a few times. Here the CDR3 reads CASSHHGLADNEQFF. CDR3 DNA sequence: TGCGCCAGCAGCCACCACGGACTAGCGGACAATGAGCAGTTCTTC. The chain couples TRBV4-1 to TRBJ2-1; 10 bases agree with TRBD2. From germline, CDR1 is MGHRA and CDR2 YSYEKL. This CDR3 contains 15 residues. V shed 3 bases, J shed 5 bases, and the junction held 4 bases outside the gene matches.

This clonotype has a handful of counts. This chain links TRBV11-1 with TRBJ2-1; 12 nucleotides agree with TRBD2. This CDR3 is 20 amino acids long. V trimming: 3 bases; J trimming: 7 bases; junction bases outside the gene matches: 19. The germline V gene encodes CDR1 SGHAT and CDR2 FQDESV (reference sequence). The CDR3 reads CASSFLLSQITSGRPNEQFF. In DNA, the CDR3 is TGTGCCAGCAGCTTTCTCCTATCTCAAATAACTAGCGGGAGGCCTAATGAGCAGTTCTTC.

This clonotype was seen only a few times. V usage is TRBV7-6 and J usage is TRBJ2-5; the match to TRBD2 covers 14 bases. Unmatched junction bases numbered 7, after V lost 0 bases and J lost 4 bases. Germline lookup yields CDR1 SGHVS and CDR2 FNYEAQ. The length of the CDR3 is 18 residues. This CDR3 is CASSLAGTSGSRLETQYF. CDR3 bases: TGTGCCAGCAGCTTAGCGGGGACTAGCGGGAGTCGGCTAGAGACCCAGTACTTC.

This clonotype came up a few times. CDR3 in DNA: TGTGCCAGCAGCACGACTGGGGCCAACGTCCTGACTTTC. This sequence encodes CASSTTGANVLTF. V and J are TRBV11-3 and TRBJ2-6; no firm D call. The germline CDR1 and CDR2 sequences are SGHNT and YENEEA. This CDR3 is 13 amino acids long. The V and J ends lost 5 bases and 2 bases respectively, with 4 bases between them. The full variable domain, completed using reference TRBV11-3 and TRBJ2-6, is EAGVVQSPRYKIIEKKQPVAFWCNPISGHNTLYWYLQNLGQGPELLIRYENEEAVDDSQLPKDRFSAERLKGVDSTLKIQPAELGDSAVYLCASSTTGANVLTFGAGSRLTVL.

Only a few counts were recorded for this clonotype. This chain links TRBV20-1 with TRBJ1-2, with TRBD1 as a possible D gene (6 bases). V was clipped by 3 bases and J by 5 bases, with 10 bases between them. Germline V gene sequence: CDR1 DFQATT, CDR2 SNEGSKA (reference sequence). CDR3 length: 12 residues. Here the CDR3 reads CSASYREYGYTF. Written as DNA, the CDR3 is TGCAGTGCTAGTTACAGGGAATATGGCTACACCTTC.

The V gene is TRBV7-9, the J gene TRBJ2-1; TRBD1 agrees at 9 bases. Looked up from germline, CDR1 is SEHNR and CDR2 is FQNEAQ (reference sequence). V shed 5 bases, J shed 5 bases, and the junction held 10 bases outside the gene matches. This CDR3 region has 16 residues. CDR3 in amino acids: CASSRVQGAGNNEQFF. Here the CDR3 DNA reads TGTGCCAGCAGCAGAGTACAGGGGGCAGGAAACAATGAGCAGTTCTTC.

For the CDR3, the DNA is TGTGCCAGCAGCCCAGCTTTCCGGGACCATGTTTGGGACGAGCAGTACTTC. This codes for CASSPAFRDHVWDEQYF. The chain uses TRBV25-1 and TRBJ2-7; D possibly matches TRBD1 or TRBD2 (5 bases each). V dropped 6 bases and J dropped 5 bases, with 26 bases sitting between them. There are 17 residues in the CDR3. Germline CDR1 MGHDK, CDR2 SYGVNS.

The chain recombines TRBV10-3 with TRBJ2-3; 12 bases align to TRBD2. Germline CDR1 is ENHRY and CDR2 is SYGVKD. V shed 4 bases, J shed 4 bases, and the junction held 9 bases outside the gene matches. The CDR3 is made up of 17 amino acids. CDR3 protein: CAISGGKTSGSPDTQYF. As DNA, the CDR3 is TGTGCCATCAGTGGGGGGAAGACTAGCGGGAGCCCAGATACGCAGTATTTT.

The chain has TRBV29-1 and TRBJ2-2; D is unclear. Germline V lookup: CDR1 SQVTM, CDR2 ANQGSEA. Between the trimmed V and J ends, which lost 2 bases and 1 base, there was a span of 8 bases. The CDR3 sequence is 14 residues long. The CDR3 here is CSVEHRMNTGELFF. The DNA of the CDR3 is TGCAGCGTTGAACACAGAATGAACACCGGGGAGCTGTTTTTT.

Comment on this clonotype: Given a much more abundant clone one base away, this may be a read error. DNA for the CDR3: TGCGCCAGTGCGGAGGCCCGTTTCACCGGGGAGCTGTTTTTT. Its protein is CASAEARFTGELFF. The chain recombines TRBV5-1 with TRBJ2-2, with D possibly matching TRBD2 (5 bases). The CDR3 length is 14 residues. V was shortened by 8 bases and J by 4 bases, with 15 bases between the two germline ends. The germline V gene encodes CDR1 SGHRS and CDR2 YFSETQ.

This clonotype showed up many times. This chain joins TRBV12-3 or TRBV12-4 and TRBJ2-7; D not resolved. CDR3 size: 14 residues. Trimming cost V 1 base and J 5 bases, with 12 bases left between them. The CDR3 sequence: CASSLGALDHEQYF. The DNA for the CDR3 is TGTGCCAGCAGTTTAGGGGCCTTGGACCACGAGCAGTACTTC.

The sample holds many counts of this clonotype. The chain links TRBV12-3 or TRBV12-4 to TRBJ1-4; D remains ambiguous. The CDR3 spans 13 residues. Trimming removed 3 bases at V and 4 bases at J, with 6 bases between. The CDR3 loop reads CASSLRINEKLFF. CDR3 nucleotides: TGTGCCAGCAGTTTGCGGATTAATGAAAAACTGTTTTTT.